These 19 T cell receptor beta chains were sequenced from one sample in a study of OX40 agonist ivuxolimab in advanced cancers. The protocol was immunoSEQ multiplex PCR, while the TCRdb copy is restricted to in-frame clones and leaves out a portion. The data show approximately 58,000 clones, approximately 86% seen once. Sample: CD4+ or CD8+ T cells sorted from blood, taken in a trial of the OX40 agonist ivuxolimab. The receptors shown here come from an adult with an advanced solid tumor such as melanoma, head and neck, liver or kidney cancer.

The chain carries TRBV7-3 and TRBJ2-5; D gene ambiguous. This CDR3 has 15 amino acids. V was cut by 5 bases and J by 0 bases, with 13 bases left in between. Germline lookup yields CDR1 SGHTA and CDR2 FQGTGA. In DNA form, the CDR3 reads TGTGCCAGCAGCACCATATCAGCGTACCAAGAGACCCAGTACTTC. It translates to CASSTISAYQETQYF.

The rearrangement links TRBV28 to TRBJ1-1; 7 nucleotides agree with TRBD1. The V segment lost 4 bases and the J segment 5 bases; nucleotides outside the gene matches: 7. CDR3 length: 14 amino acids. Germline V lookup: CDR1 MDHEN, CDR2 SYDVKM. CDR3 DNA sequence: TGTGCCAGCAGTTACCTACAGGGGAGGACTGAAGCTTTCTTT. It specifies CASSYLQGRTEAFF.

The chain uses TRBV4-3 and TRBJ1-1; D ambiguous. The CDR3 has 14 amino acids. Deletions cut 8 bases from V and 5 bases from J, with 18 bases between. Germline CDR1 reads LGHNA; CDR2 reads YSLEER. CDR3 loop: CASRNSGQWTEAFF. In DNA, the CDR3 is TGCGCCAGCCGTAATTCGGGTCAGTGGACTGAAGCTTTCTTT.

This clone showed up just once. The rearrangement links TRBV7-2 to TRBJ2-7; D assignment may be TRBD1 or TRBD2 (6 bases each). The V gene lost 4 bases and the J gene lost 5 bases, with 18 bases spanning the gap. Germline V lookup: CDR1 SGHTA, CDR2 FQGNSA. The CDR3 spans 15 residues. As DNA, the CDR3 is TGTGCCAGCAGCTCGTACAGGGCGGGGAGGCACGAGCAGTACTTC. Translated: CASSSYRAGRHEQYF. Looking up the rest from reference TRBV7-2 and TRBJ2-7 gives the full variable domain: GAGVSQSPSNKVTEKGKDVELRCDPISGHTALYWYRQSLGQGLEFLIYFQGNSAPDKSGLPSDRFSAERTGGSVSTLTIQRTQQEDSAVYLCASSSYRAGRHEQYFGPGTRLTVT.

The CDR3 spells CASSSRQASTNEKLFF. As DNA, the CDR3 is TGTGCCAGCAGTTCGCGACAGGCCTCAACTAATGAAAAACTGTTTTTT. The genes are TRBV6-5 and TRBJ1-4; perhaps TRBD1 as D (6 bases). V was cut by 4 bases and J by 0 bases, with 12 bases left in between. This CDR3 comprises 16 residues. Germline-derived CDR1 and CDR2 are MNHEY and SVGAGI.

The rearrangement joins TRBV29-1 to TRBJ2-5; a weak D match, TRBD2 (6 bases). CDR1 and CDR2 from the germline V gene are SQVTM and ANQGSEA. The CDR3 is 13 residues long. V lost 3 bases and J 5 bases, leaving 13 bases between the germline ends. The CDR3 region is CSVDTAGRETQYF. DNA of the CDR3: TGCAGCGTTGATACTGCAGGGAGGGAGACCCAGTACTTC.

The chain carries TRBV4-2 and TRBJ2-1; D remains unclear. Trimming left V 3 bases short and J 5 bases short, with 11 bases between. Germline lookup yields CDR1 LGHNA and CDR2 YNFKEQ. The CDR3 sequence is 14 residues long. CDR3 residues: CASSHPGPNNEQFF. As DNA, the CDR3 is TGTGCCAGCAGCCATCCCGGACCCAACAATGAGCAGTTCTTC.

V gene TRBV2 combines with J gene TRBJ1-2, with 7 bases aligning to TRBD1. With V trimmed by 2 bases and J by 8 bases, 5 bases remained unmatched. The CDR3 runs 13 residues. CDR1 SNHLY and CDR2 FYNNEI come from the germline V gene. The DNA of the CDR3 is TGTGCCAGCAGTGAACGGGACAGAACCGGCTACACCTTC. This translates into CASSERDRTGYTF.

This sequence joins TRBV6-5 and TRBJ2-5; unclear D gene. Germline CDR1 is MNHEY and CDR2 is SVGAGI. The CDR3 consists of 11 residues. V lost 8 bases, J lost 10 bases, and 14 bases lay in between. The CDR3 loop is CASSQTDIQYF. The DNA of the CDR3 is TGTGCCAGCTCACAAACGGATATCCAGTACTTC.

DNA of the CDR3: TGTGCCAGCAGCTTAAATCCTACGACTAGCGGGAGTGGGGAGCTGTTTTTT. This encodes CASSLNPTTSGSGELFF. The chain has TRBV7-3 and TRBJ2-2; 12 bases fit TRBD2. J gave up 8 bases and V 1 base, and 8 bases lay outside the gene matches. Germline V gene data show CDR1 as SGHTA and CDR2 as FQGTGA. This CDR3 comprises 17 residues.

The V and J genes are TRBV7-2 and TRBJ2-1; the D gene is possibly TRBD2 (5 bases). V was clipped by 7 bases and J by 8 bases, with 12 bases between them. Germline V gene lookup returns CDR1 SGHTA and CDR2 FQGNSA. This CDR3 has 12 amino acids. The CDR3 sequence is CASNPTSYEQFF. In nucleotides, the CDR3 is TGTGCCAGCAACCCTACTAGTTATGAGCAGTTCTTC. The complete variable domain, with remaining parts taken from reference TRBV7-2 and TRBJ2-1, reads GAGVSQSPSNKVTEKGKDVELRCDPISGHTALYWYRQSLGQGLEFLIYFQGNSAPDKSGLPSDRFSAERTGGSVSTLTIQRTQQEDSAVYLCASNPTSYEQFFGPGTRLTVL.

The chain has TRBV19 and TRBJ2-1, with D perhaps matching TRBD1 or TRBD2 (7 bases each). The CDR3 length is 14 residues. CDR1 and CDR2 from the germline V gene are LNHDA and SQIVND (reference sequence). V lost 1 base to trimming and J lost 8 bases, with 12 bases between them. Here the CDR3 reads CASSIGAGGDEQFF. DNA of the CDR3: TGTGCCAGTAGTATAGGAGCAGGGGGGGATGAGCAGTTCTTC.

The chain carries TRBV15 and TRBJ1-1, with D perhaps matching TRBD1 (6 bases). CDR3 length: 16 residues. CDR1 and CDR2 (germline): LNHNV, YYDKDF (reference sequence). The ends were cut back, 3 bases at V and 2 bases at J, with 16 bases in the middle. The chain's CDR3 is CATSSTLWGANTEAFF. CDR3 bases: TGTGCCACCAGCAGTACTCTTTGGGGGGCCAACACTGAAGCTTTCTTT.

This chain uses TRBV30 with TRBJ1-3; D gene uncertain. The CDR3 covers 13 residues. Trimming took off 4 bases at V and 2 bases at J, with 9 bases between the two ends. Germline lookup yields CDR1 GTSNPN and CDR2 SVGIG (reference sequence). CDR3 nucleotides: TGTGCCTGGAAAGTTCCAGCTGGAAACACCATATATTTT. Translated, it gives CAWKVPAGNTIYF.

In DNA, the CDR3 is TGTGCCAGCTCCGACCAATACGAGCAGTACTTC. Translating it yields CASSDQYEQYF. The chain has TRBV28 and TRBJ2-7; D gene ambiguous. Per germline, CDR1 MDHEN and CDR2 SYDVKM. The CDR3 totals 11 residues. V was clipped by 8 bases and J by 4 bases, with 9 bases between them.

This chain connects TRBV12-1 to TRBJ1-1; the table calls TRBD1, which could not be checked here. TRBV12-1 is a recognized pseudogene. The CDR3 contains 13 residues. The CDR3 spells CASSFGHPTEAFF. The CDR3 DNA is TGTGCCAGCAGCTTCGGACATCCAACAGAAGCTTTCTTT.

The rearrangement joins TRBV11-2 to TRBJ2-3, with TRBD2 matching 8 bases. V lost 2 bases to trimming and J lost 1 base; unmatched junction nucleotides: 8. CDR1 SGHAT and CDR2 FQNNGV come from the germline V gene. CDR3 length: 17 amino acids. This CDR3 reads CASSLNGLAGGTDTQYF. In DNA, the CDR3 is TGTGCCAGCAGCTTAAATGGGCTAGCGGGCGGCACAGATACGCAGTATTTT.

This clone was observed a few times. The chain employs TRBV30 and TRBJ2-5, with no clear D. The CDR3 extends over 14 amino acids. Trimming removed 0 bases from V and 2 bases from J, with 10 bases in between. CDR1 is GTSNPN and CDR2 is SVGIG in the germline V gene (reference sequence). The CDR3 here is CAWSVRTVQETQYF. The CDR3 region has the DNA TGTGCCTGGAGTGTCAGAACGGTTCAAGAGACCCAGTACTTC.

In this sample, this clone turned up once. CDR3 residues: CASSLDLGQSYNEQFF. CDR3 coding DNA: TGTGCCAGCAGCTTAGATCTGGGACAGAGCTACAATGAGCAGTTCTTC. The chain has TRBV11-2 and TRBJ2-1; 7 positions agree with TRBD1. The CDR3 sequence is 16 residues long. CDR1 and CDR2 (germline): SGHAT, FQNNGV. Germline trimming cut 0 bases from V and 3 bases from J; bases unmatched to any gene: 5.